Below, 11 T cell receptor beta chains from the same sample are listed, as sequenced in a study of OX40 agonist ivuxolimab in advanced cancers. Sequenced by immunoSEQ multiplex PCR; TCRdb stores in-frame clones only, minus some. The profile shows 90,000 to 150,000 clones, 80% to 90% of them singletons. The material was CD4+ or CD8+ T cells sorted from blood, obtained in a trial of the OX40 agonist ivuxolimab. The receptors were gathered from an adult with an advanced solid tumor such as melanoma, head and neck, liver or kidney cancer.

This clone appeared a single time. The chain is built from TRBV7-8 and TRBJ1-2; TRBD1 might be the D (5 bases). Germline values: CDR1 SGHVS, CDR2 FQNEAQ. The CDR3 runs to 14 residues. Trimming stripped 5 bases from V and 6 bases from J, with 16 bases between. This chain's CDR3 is CASSTSIGGDGYTF. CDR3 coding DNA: TGTGCCAGCAGCACATCGATCGGGGGGGATGGCTACACCTTC.

DNA of the CDR3: TGTGCCAGCAGCCAACACGGGGGGGCCGGTGAGACCCAGTACTTC. Its protein is CASSQHGGAGETQYF. V is TRBV7-9 and J is TRBJ2-5, with 8 bases identical to TRBD2. Germline V gives CDR1 SEHNR, CDR2 FQNEAQ (reference sequence). CDR3 length equals 15 residues. The V and J ends lost 5 bases and 5 bases, in that order; junction bases with no gene match: 10.

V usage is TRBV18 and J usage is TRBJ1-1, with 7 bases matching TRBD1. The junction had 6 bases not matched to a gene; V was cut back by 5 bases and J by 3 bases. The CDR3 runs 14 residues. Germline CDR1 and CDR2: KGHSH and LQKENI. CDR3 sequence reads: CASSTFDRDTEAFF. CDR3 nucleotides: TGTGCCAGCTCAACCTTTGACAGGGACACTGAAGCTTTCTTT.

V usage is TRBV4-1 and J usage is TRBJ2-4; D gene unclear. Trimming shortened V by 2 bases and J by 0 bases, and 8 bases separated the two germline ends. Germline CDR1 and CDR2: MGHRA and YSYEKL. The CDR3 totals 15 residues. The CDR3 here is CASSQPRLAKNIQYF. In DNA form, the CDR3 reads TGCGCCAGCAGCCAACCTAGATTAGCCAAAAACATTCAGTACTTC.

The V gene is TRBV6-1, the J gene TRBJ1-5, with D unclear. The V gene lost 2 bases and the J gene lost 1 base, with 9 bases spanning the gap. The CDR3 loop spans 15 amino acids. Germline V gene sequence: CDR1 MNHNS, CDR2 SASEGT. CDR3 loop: CASSEHAGSNQPQHF. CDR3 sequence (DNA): TGTGCCAGCAGTGAACATGCGGGGAGCAATCAGCCCCAGCATTTT.

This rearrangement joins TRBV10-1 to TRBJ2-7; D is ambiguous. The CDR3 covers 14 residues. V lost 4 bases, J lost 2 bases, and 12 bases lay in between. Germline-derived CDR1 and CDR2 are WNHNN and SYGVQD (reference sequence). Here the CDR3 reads CASSAGSQAYEQYF. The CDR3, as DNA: TGCGCCAGCAGTGCAGGCAGCCAAGCCTACGAGCAGTACTTC.

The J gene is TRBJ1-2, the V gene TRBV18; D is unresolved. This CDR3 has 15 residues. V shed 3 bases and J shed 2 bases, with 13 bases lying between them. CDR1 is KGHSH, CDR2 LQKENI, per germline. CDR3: CASSPPGGTNYGYTF. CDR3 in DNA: TGTGCCAGCTCACCCCCGGGAGGAACGAACTATGGCTACACCTTC.

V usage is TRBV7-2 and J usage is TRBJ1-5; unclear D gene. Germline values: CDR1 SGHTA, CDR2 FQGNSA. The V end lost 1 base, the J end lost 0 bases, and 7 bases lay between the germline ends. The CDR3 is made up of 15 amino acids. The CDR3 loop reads CASSLGPHSNQPQHF. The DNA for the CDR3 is TGTGCCAGCAGCTTAGGGCCCCATAGCAATCAGCCCCAGCATTTT.

The CDR3 here is CASTHGMRGVNTEAFF. CDR3 in DNA: TGTGCCAGTACCCATGGAATGCGAGGGGTGAACACTGAAGCTTTCTTT. V gene TRBV19 combines with J gene TRBJ1-1, with D possibly matching TRBD1 (5 bases). V shed 7 bases and J shed 0 bases, with 18 bases lying between them. Germline V gene sequence: CDR1 LNHDA, CDR2 SQIVND (reference sequence). The CDR3 totals 16 residues. Full variable domain (remainder filled in from reference TRBV19 and TRBJ1-1): DGGITQSPKYLFRKEGQNVTLSCEQNLNHDAMYWYRQDPGQGLRLIYYSQIVNDFQKGDIAEGYSVSREKKESFPLTVTSAQKNPTAFYLCASTHGMRGVNTEAFFGQGTRLTVV.

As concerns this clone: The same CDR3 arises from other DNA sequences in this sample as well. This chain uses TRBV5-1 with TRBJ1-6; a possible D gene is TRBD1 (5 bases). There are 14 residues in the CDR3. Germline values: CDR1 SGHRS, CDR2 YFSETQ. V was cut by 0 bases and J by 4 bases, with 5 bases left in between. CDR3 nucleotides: TGCGCCAGCAGCTTGGGACAGTATAATTCACCCCTCCACTTT. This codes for CASSLGQYNSPLHF.

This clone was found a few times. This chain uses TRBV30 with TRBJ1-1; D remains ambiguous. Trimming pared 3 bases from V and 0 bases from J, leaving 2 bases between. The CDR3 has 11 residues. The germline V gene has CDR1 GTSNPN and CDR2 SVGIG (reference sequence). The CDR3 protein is CAWRLNTEAFF. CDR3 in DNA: TGTGCCTGGAGATTGAACACTGAAGCTTTCTTT.